One and the same sample provided the 10 T cell receptor beta chains below, sequenced in a study of molecular identifiers for immune sequencing clone quantification. TCRdb re-analysed the PCR reads in MiXCR, keeping a single row per CDR3 protein. This sample carries approximately 590,000 distinct CDR3 sequences, roughly 23% of them seen once, and the ten largest clones take 0.7% to 0.95%. The sequencing sample was made of naive CD8+ T cells from blood, with Jurkat cell RNA spiked in. Subset here: FACS-sorted CD8+CD4-CCR7+CD45RA+ naive T cells. These receptor sequences come from a human donor in good health. Some libraries in this study had Jurkat cell RNA spiked in.

In regard to this clonotype: A read error may account for a junction end that differs from germline. The chain combines TRBV7-8 with TRBJ2-5; 7 bases match TRBD1. The CDR3 sequence is 15 residues long. Germline V lookup: CDR1 SGHVS, CDR2 FQNEAQ. The CDR3 bases are TGTGCCAGCAGCACACACCGGGACAGAAAAGAGACCCGGTACTTC. Translated: CASSTHRDRKETRYF.

The chain has TRBV27 and TRBJ2-7, with D possibly called TRBD1 or TRBD2 (6 bases each). Germline lookup yields CDR1 MNHEY and CDR2 SMNVEV (reference sequence). V was pared by 6 bases and J by 4 bases, with 22 bases between. There are 16 residues in the CDR3. Written as DNA, the CDR3 is TGTGCCAGCAGCCCCTACGCGGAGGGGGGCAGATACGAGCAGTACTTC. It yields the protein CASSPYAEGGRYEQYF.

Turning to this clonotype: This may be a read error: a much more frequent sequence differs by one nucleotide. CDR3 nucleotides: TGCGCCAGCAGCCAAGATACATCTAACACAGATACGCAGTATTTT. It codes for CASSQDTSNTDTQYF. The chain combines TRBV4-3 with TRBJ2-3; D not certain. The V end lost 0 bases, the J end lost 2 bases, and 9 bases lay between the germline ends. Germline V lookup: CDR1 LGHNA, CDR2 YSLEER. This CDR3 is built from 15 residues.

The chain recombines TRBV7-9 with TRBJ2-1, with 9 bases fitting TRBD2. V shed 6 bases and J 5 bases; nucleotides not matched to a gene: 17. The CDR3 consists of 18 residues. Germline V gene data show CDR1 as SEHNR and CDR2 as FQNEAQ (reference sequence). The chain's CDR3 is CASSPAPLVREGHNEQFF. DNA for the CDR3: TGTGCCAGCAGTCCAGCCCCTCTGGTGCGGGAGGGGCACAATGAGCAGTTCTTC. Full variable domain (rest looked up from reference TRBV7-9 and TRBJ2-1): DTGVSQNPRHKITKRGQNVTFRCDPISEHNRLYWYRQTLGQGPEFLTYFQNEAQLEKSRLLSDRFSAERPKGSFSTLEIQRTEQGDSAMYLCASSPAPLVREGHNEQFFGPGTRLTVL.

This rearrangement joins TRBV12-3 or TRBV12-4 to TRBJ1-2; D gene unclear. With 5 bases removed from V and 8 bases from J, the gap between germline ends came to 15 bases. The CDR3 consists of 13 residues. CDR3 in amino acids: CASSIERSGGYTF. The CDR3 nucleotides are TGTGCCAGCAGTATAGAGCGGTCAGGAGGCTACACCTTC.

Comment on this clonotype: A much larger clonotype is one base distant, so this may be a read error. DNA for the CDR3: TGTGCCTGGAGCATCGGGGTAGCTAGCAATCAGCCCCAGCATTTT. It specifies CAWSIGVASNQPQHF. This chain joins TRBV30 and TRBJ1-5, with unresolved D. The germline V gene has CDR1 GTSNPN and CDR2 SVGIG (reference sequence). The CDR3 has 15 amino acids. V lost 3 bases to trimming and J lost 0 bases, with 12 bases between them.

As concerns this clonotype: A read error may be the cause here, since a much bigger clone is one base away. The conserved closing phenylalanine or tryptophan is absent in this CDR3, likely reflecting a read error. CDR3 in DNA: TGTGCCAGCCGCAGCTTGGTGAGGGGCACAGATACGCAGTATCTT. Protein product: CASRSLVRGTDTQYL. V gene TRBV7-9 combines with J gene TRBJ2-3; D perhaps matches TRBD2 (5 bases). With 8 bases removed from V and 1 base from J, the gap between germline ends came to 16 bases. The CDR3 runs to 15 residues. Germline CDR1 is SEHNR and CDR2 is FQNEAQ (reference sequence).

Comment on this clonotype: A much larger clone is a single base away; this may be a read error. The chain is built from TRBV6-2 or TRBV6-3 and TRBJ1-5; possible D gene TRBD1, 5 bases. This CDR3 has 15 amino acids. V was cut by 8 bases and J by 0 bases, with 14 bases left in between. CDR1 is MNHEY, CDR2 SVGEGT, per germline. The CDR3 DNA follows: TGTGCCAGCGGTATGGGACTTCCTAGCAATCAGCCCCAGCATTTT. It encodes CASGMGLPSNQPQHF.

At least ten counts were recorded for this clonotype. The V call is TRBV4-3, the J call TRBJ1-1; no firm D call. Germline lookup yields CDR1 LGHNA and CDR2 YSLEER. The V end lost 4 bases, the J end lost 1 base, and 7 bases lay between the germline ends. The CDR3 extends over 13 amino acids. The CDR3 region is CASSPWSNTEAFF. For the CDR3, the DNA is TGCGCCAGCAGCCCATGGTCGAACACTGAAGCTTTCTTT.

This clonotype has at least ten counts. V and J are TRBV4-3 and TRBJ1-1, with unresolved D. Germline V gene lookup returns CDR1 LGHNA and CDR2 YSLEER. V gave up 1 base and J gave up 7 bases, with 13 bases separating them. The CDR3 consists of 14 residues. This CDR3 reads CASSQGFKGIEAFF. In DNA, the CDR3 is TGCGCCAGCAGCCAAGGCTTTAAAGGGATTGAAGCTTTCTTT.